A single sample gave rise to the 14 T cell receptor beta chains below, sequenced in a study of T cell repertoires in cytomegalovirus infection. MiXCR, applied by TCRdb to the reads, yields one record per CDR3 protein. The sample carries around 350,000 distinct CDR3 sequences, roughly 18% recorded once. Sample: PBMCs. These receptors were collected from a human donor in good health (CMV status not recorded). Some clones in this sample may be carry-over from other donors' samples.

This clonotype was observed a few times. The gene calls are TRBV29-1 and TRBJ1-1, with TRBD1 identical over 7 bases. Germline V gene lookup returns CDR1 SQVTM and CDR2 ANQGSEA. V dropped 3 bases and J dropped 10; count of bases not matched to a gene: 11. The CDR3 spans 13 residues. CDR3 DNA: TGCAGCGTTGAGGTTGCAGGGGGGGAGAGAGCTTTCTTT. Translating it yields CSVEVAGGERAFF.

The V gene is TRBV20-1, the J gene TRBJ1-4, with 7 positions matching TRBD1. CDR3 length: 15 amino acids. Losses at the gene ends were 0 bases for V and 6 bases for J; bases not matched to a gene: 7. The V gene's germline CDR1 is DFQATT and CDR2 SNEGSKA (reference sequence). CDR3 nucleotides: TGCAGTGCTAGAGAGACTGGGACAGCGGATGAAAAACTGTTTTTT. It yields the protein CSARETGTADEKLFF.

This rearrangement joins TRBV2 to TRBJ2-5, with 7 bases identical to TRBD1. J was trimmed by 1 base and V by 6 bases; bases with no gene match: 5. The CDR3 length is 14 residues. Germline V gives CDR1 SNHLY, CDR2 FYNNEI. The CDR3 coding sequence is TGTGCCAGCAGCCAGACAGGGACCCAAGAGACCCAGTACTTC. This sequence encodes CASSQTGTQETQYF.

A remark on this clonotype: Mismatch with germline at one junction end may stem from a read error. V usage is TRBV20-1 and J usage is TRBJ1-1; D gene ambiguous. This CDR3 spans 12 amino acids. Germline V gives CDR1 DFQATT, CDR2 SNEGSKA (reference sequence). The CDR3 loop is CGAREGNTEAFF. CDR3 coding DNA: TGCGGTGCTAGAGAAGGGAACACTGAAGCTTTCTTT.

The chain links TRBV7-6 to TRBJ2-1; D assignment may be TRBD1 or TRBD2 (5 bases each). Germline assignment: CDR1 SGHVS and CDR2 FNYEAQ. CDR3 length equals 16 residues. V shed 5 bases and J shed 5 bases, with 19 bases lying between them. The CDR3, as DNA: TGTGCCAGCAGCCCAGGCCCGGGACGGAATCACAATGAGCAGTTCTTC. The encoded protein is CASSPGPGRNHNEQFF.

Comments on this clonotype: One base away lies a much larger clone, so this may be a sequencing read error. This chain joins TRBV2 and TRBJ2-2, with unresolved D. V lost 4 bases and J lost 1, with 4 bases in between. Germline CDR1 and CDR2: SNHLY and FYNNEI. This CDR3 is built from 13 residues. This CDR3 is CASSVENTGELFF. Written as DNA, the CDR3 is TGTGCCAGCAGTGTGGAGAACACCGGGGAGCTGTTTTTT.

This clonotype has just a few counts. This chain joins TRBV5-4 and TRBJ2-5; D assignment may be TRBD1 or TRBD2 (6 bases each). This CDR3 region has 17 residues. Germline V gives CDR1 SGHNT, CDR2 YYREEE (reference sequence). Trimming left V 4 bases short and J 3 bases short, with 22 bases between. The chain's CDR3 is CASSPYWRGALKETQYF. The CDR3 bases are TGTGCCAGCAGCCCATACTGGAGGGGGGCCCTAAAAGAGACCCAGTACTTC.

The V call is TRBV20-1, the J call TRBJ1-1; 8 nucleotides align to TRBD1. With V trimmed by 3 bases and J by 5 bases, 11 bases remained unmatched. The CDR3 covers 15 residues. CDR1 is DFQATT and CDR2 is SNEGSKA in the germline V gene (reference sequence). CDR3 DNA sequence: TGCAGTGCTAGGGACCGAAGGACAGGGATGACTGAAGCTTTCTTT. This codes for CSARDRRTGMTEAFF.

The V and J genes are TRBV4-1 and TRBJ1-1; 8 bases map to TRBD1. Germline V gene sequence: CDR1 MGHRA, CDR2 YSYEKL. CDR3 size: 15 residues. The V segment lost 1 base and the J segment 1 base; nucleotides outside the gene matches: 2. The CDR3 DNA follows: TGCGCCAGCAGCCAAGTCGGGACAGGGAACACTGAAGCTTTCTTT. This codes for CASSQVGTGNTEAFF.

Many counts were recorded for this clonotype. The V call is TRBV4-1, the J call TRBJ1-4; 9 positions match TRBD1. CDR1 and CDR2 (germline): MGHRA, YSYEKL. Trimming took 3 bases from V and 8 from J; bases not matched to a gene: 13. CDR3 length: 17 residues. CDR3 bases: TGCGCCAGCAGCCAGTATGGTGGGGACAGGGTTGGGGAAAAACTGTTTTTT. This translates into CASSQYGGDRVGEKLFF.

This rearrangement joins TRBV2 to TRBJ2-5; a weak D match, TRBD1 (5 bases). V lost 7 bases to trimming and J lost 3 bases, with 12 bases between them. CDR1 SNHLY and CDR2 FYNNEI come from the germline V gene. The CDR3 is made up of 13 amino acids. The CDR3 bases are TGTGCCAGCAACCTACAGGTAGAAGAGACCCAGTACTTC. Its translation: CASNLQVEETQYF.

This clonotype has at least ten counts. The genes are TRBV19 and TRBJ1-1, with a weak D call TRBD1 (5 bases). The CDR3 has 13 amino acids. V gave up 8 bases and J gave up 6 bases, with 16 bases separating them. Germline-derived CDR1 and CDR2 are LNHDA and SQIVND (reference sequence). The CDR3 nucleotides are TGTGCCAGTGGGGGTAGGTTGCCCCCTGAAGCTTTCTTT. It yields the protein CASGGRLPPEAFF.

This clonotype was counted only a few times. This chain connects TRBV7-2 to TRBJ2-3; D unresolved. CDR1 SGHTA and CDR2 FQGNSA come from the germline V gene. The ends were cut back, 1 base at V and 2 bases at J, with 10 bases in the middle. CDR3 size: 15 residues. In DNA, the CDR3 is TGTGCCAGCAGCTTAGGACTGCCCAACACAGATACGCAGTATTTT. Protein: CASSLGLPNTDTQYF.

This clonotype has just a few counts. This chain connects TRBV15 to TRBJ1-3; D is undetermined. CDR1 and CDR2 (germline): LNHNV, YYDKDF (reference sequence). Trimming took off 0 bases at V and 0 bases at J, with 9 bases between the two ends. This CDR3 has 16 amino acids. CDR3 in DNA: TGTGCCACCAGCAGAGATCCCGGCAGCTCTGGAAACACCATATATTTT. Its translation: CATSRDPGSSGNTIYF.